Shown below are 5 T cell receptor beta chains from a single sample sequenced in a study of blood T cell repertoires in COVID-19. Clones were read by immunoSEQ multiplex PCR, and TCRdb kept only the in-frame ones, dropping some. This sample has some 290,000 clones; 90% occur once, and the top ten carry approximately 0.98%. Material: peripheral blood. All receptors come from a middle-aged woman with COVID-19, enrolled during active disease.

This rearrangement joins TRBV6-1 to TRBJ1-2, with D maybe TRBD1 (5 bases). The V end lost 2 bases, the J end lost 8 bases, and 18 bases lay between the germline ends. Germline-derived CDR1 and CDR2 are MNHNS and SASEGT. The CDR3 runs 15 residues. The CDR3 DNA follows: TGTGCCAGCAGTGAATCCCCCTCCCGAGGACAAGGCTACACCTTC. Amino acids: CASSESPSRGQGYTF.

The DNA of the CDR3 is TGTGCCAGCAGCTTGGGACAGGGGGACTACGAGCAGTACTTC. This encodes CASSLGQGDYEQYF. This chain links TRBV9 with TRBJ2-7, with 11 bases identical to TRBD1. The J segment lost 3 bases and the V segment lost 4 bases, leaving 3 bases of the junction unmatched. This CDR3 is built from 14 residues. Germline loops: CDR1 SGDLS, CDR2 YYNGEE.

The gene calls are TRBV3-1 (or the pseudogene TRBV3-2) and TRBJ1-3, with D hard to call. CDR1 and CDR2 (germline): LGHDT, YNNKEL (reference sequence). The germline V and J ends were trimmed by 1 base and 0 bases, with 13 bases remaining between them. The CDR3 has 17 amino acids. The DNA for the CDR3 is TGTGCCAGCAGCCAAGCCATCCACAGCGGCTCTGGAAACACCATATATTTT. It yields the protein CASSQAIHSGSGNTIYF.

The rearrangement joins TRBV19 to TRBJ2-3, with 8 positions matching TRBD1. The CDR3 runs 17 residues. CDR1 is LNHDA and CDR2 is SQIVND in the germline V gene (reference sequence). Trimming took 6 bases from V and 0 from J; bases not matched to a gene: 11. This CDR3 reads CASSPMIRGPSTDTQYF. The CDR3 coding sequence is TGTGCCAGTAGCCCGATGATCAGGGGGCCAAGCACAGATACGCAGTATTTT.

The rearrangement links TRBV2 to TRBJ1-1; 7 bases match TRBD1. Germline CDR1 and CDR2: SNHLY and FYNNEI. V dropped 5 bases and J dropped 1; count of bases not matched to a gene: 10. This CDR3 has 16 residues. As DNA, the CDR3 is TGTGCCAGCAGTCGTGGACAGGACATCACGAACACTGAAGCTTTCTTT. It is translated as CASSRGQDITNTEAFF.